The 32 T cell receptor beta chains below were found in one sample sequenced in a study of OX40 agonist ivuxolimab in advanced cancers. Clones were read by immunoSEQ multiplex PCR, and TCRdb kept only the in-frame ones, dropping some. The sample shows 43,000 or so clones, around 77% of them seen only once. The sample in question was CD4+ or CD8+ T cells sorted from blood, obtained in a trial of the OX40 agonist ivuxolimab. The receptors derive from an adult with an advanced solid tumor such as melanoma, head and neck, liver or kidney cancer.

V usage is TRBV11-1 and J usage is TRBJ1-1; D call uncertain. The germline gives CDR1 SGHAT, CDR2 FQDESV (reference sequence). The V end was cut by 2 bases, the J end by 1 base, with 8 bases between. The CDR3 totals 14 residues. The CDR3: CASSLSSENTEAFF. In nucleotides, the CDR3 is TGTGCCAGCAGCTTATCATCGGAGAACACTGAAGCTTTCTTT.

This chain uses TRBV19 with TRBJ2-7, with 15 bases fitting TRBD2. Germline values: CDR1 LNHDA, CDR2 SQIVND (reference sequence). The CDR3 sequence is 12 residues long. J lost 12 bases, V lost 8 bases, and 5 bases had no gene match. The CDR3 DNA reads TGTGCCAGTGGGACTAGCGGGAGGACCAGGTACTTC. Its translation is CASGTSGRTRYF.

CDR3 DNA: TGTGCCAGCAGGCGACAGACAACCACTGAAGCTTTCTTT. It codes for CASRRQTTTEAFF. This chain uses TRBV6-1 with TRBJ1-1; perhaps TRBD1 as D (5 bases). V lost 6 bases, J lost 4 bases, and 12 bases lay in between. CDR1 is MNHNS, CDR2 SASEGT, per germline. The CDR3 covers 13 residues.

Of note for this clone: This CDR3 is also generated by other DNA sequences in the sample. The chain recombines TRBV9 with TRBJ1-4; no clear D. The CDR3 runs to 16 residues. CDR1 is SGDLS, CDR2 YYNGEE, per germline. V lost 4 bases and J lost 10, with 23 bases in between. For the CDR3, the DNA is TGTGCCAGCAGCTTAGGAACCCGACAAGACGGGAGAAAACTGTTTTTT. This encodes CASSLGTRQDGRKLFF.

The chain links TRBV5-1 to TRBJ2-3; 9 nucleotides line up with TRBD1. CDR1 and CDR2 (germline): SGHRS, YFSETQ. The trim removed 8 bases at V and 2 bases at J, leaving 12 bases unmatched. The CDR3 loop spans 16 amino acids. The CDR3 DNA reads TGCGCCAGTAGTATCTCAGGACAGGGGTACACAGATACGCAGTATTTT. Its protein product is CASSISGQGYTDTQYF. Together with reference TRBV5-1 and TRBJ2-3, the CDR3 gives the full variable domain: KAGVTQTPRYLIKTRGQQVTLSCSPISGHRSVSWYQQTPGQGLQFLFEYFSETQRNKGNFPGRFSGRQFSNSRSEMNVSTLELGDSALYLCASSISGQGYTDTQYFGPGTRLTVL.

DNA of the CDR3: TGTGCCAGCAGCTTAGAGGGGGCTATTGGGTCCAATGGCTACACCTTC. Residues: CASSLEGAIGSNGYTF. The rearrangement uses TRBV7-2 and TRBJ1-2; TRBD1 agrees at 7 bases. Germline CDR1 reads SGHTA; CDR2 reads FQGNSA. With 1 base clipped from V and 6 bases from J, the junction kept 11 bases outside the gene matches. The CDR3 loop spans 16 amino acids.

The chain uses TRBV19 and TRBJ1-2, with D perhaps matching TRBD1 (6 bases). Germline-derived CDR1 and CDR2 are LNHDA and SQIVND (reference sequence). The CDR3 covers 16 residues. Deletions cut 4 bases from V and 4 bases from J, with 19 bases between. The CDR3, as DNA: TGTGCCAGTAGTAGAGGCGAGGGGACATCTTCCTATGGCTACACCTTC. As protein: CASSRGEGTSSYGYTF.

V and J are TRBV4-1 and TRBJ1-3; D not certain. The CDR3 length is 15 residues. The V gene lost 2 bases and the J gene lost 0 bases, with 8 bases spanning the gap. Germline-derived CDR1 and CDR2 are MGHRA and YSYEKL. CDR3 nucleotides: TGCGCCAGCAGCCAACAGGAACGCTCTGGAAACACCATATATTTT. Amino acid sequence: CASSQQERSGNTIYF.

The V and J genes are TRBV28 and TRBJ1-3, with D possibly matching TRBD1 (6 bases). The CDR3 totals 15 residues. The V gene lost 6 bases and the J gene lost 0 bases, with 12 bases spanning the gap. The germline CDR1 and CDR2 sequences are MDHEN and SYDVKM. The CDR3 DNA follows: TGTGCCAGCAGAGGACAGTCGTTCTCTGGAAACACCATATATTTT. This encodes CASRGQSFSGNTIYF.

The DNA for the CDR3 is TGTGCCAGCAGTTCCGGACAGGGTGGTCGAGATACGCAGTATTTT. It specifies CASSSGQGGRDTQYF. V usage is TRBV28 and J usage is TRBJ2-3, with 8 bases identical to TRBD1. With V trimmed by 4 bases and J by 5 bases, 8 bases remained unmatched. The CDR3 spans 15 residues. The V gene's germline CDR1 is MDHEN and CDR2 SYDVKM.

This chain links TRBV5-4 with TRBJ1-4; D is perhaps TRBD1 (6 bases). The V end was cut by 0 bases, the J end by 9 bases, with 12 bases between. Germline assignment: CDR1 SGHNT and CDR2 YYREEE (reference sequence). This CDR3 is 14 amino acids long. CDR3 sequence (DNA): TGTGCCAGCAGCTTGGTCGGGGGACATCAAAAACTGTTTTTT. Its protein is CASSLVGGHQKLFF.

V is TRBV4-2 and J is TRBJ2-1; the match to TRBD2 covers 13 bases. Germline-derived CDR1 and CDR2 are LGHNA and YNFKEQ. The CDR3 covers 17 residues. The V segment lost 0 bases and the J segment 4 bases; nucleotides outside the gene matches: 3. The CDR3 coding sequence is TGTGCCAGCAGCCAAGAAGGACTAGCGGGAGATTACAATGAGCAGTTCTTC. Protein product: CASSQEGLAGDYNEQFF.

J is TRBJ1-1 and V is TRBV21-1; no check of the table's D call, TRBD1, against the DNA was made. TRBV21-1 is labeled a pseudogene. The CDR3 loop spans 15 amino acids. CDR3 nucleotides: TGTGCCAGCAGCCTTAGCAGGGCGAGGAACACTGAAGCTTTCTTT. This gives the protein CASSLSRARNTEAFF.

The CDR3 DNA follows: TGTGCCAGCAGTGAACTGGGACTTTATCAGCCCCAGCATTTT. Its protein is CASSELGLYQPQHF. The chain links TRBV6-1 to TRBJ1-5; D possibly corresponds to TRBD1 (5 bases). V was cut by 2 bases and J by 5 bases, with 10 bases left in between. The CDR3 has 14 amino acids. Germline CDR1 is MNHNS and CDR2 is SASEGT.

The chain joins TRBV7-5 to TRBJ1-1; the table's D gene call, TRBD1, was not cross checked with the DNA. TRBV7-5 is classified as a pseudogene. The CDR3 sequence is 14 residues long. The DNA for the CDR3 is TGTGCCAGCAGCGCACAGGGGAGGAACACTGAAGCTTTCTTT. Translated: CASSAQGRNTEAFF.

The chain is built from TRBV9 and TRBJ1-5; no clear D. This CDR3 region has 12 residues. Germline CDR1 and CDR2: SGDLS and YYNGEE. The V gene lost 0 bases and the J gene lost 4 bases, with 2 bases spanning the gap. In DNA, the CDR3 is TGTGCCAGCAGCGTAGGGAATCAGCCCCAGCATTTT. This gives the protein CASSVGNQPQHF.

Note on this clone: Sequence at one end of the junction differs from germline and may be a read error. The V gene is TRBV14, the J gene TRBJ2-1; perhaps TRBD1 as D (6 bases). Germline loops: CDR1 SGHDN, CDR2 FVKESK. The CDR3 has 16 residues. CDR3 nucleotide sequence: TGTGCCAGCAGCGAAGAAGGCAGGGGCTTATTCAATGAGCAGTTCTTC. This translates into CASSEEGRGLFNEQFF.

This clone showed up just once. V is TRBV10-3 and J is TRBJ2-5; D possibly corresponds to TRBD2 (5 bases). The J call may be mistaken, given a closer DNA end match to TRBJ2-7. The germline V gene encodes CDR1 ENHRY and CDR2 SYGVKD. The CDR3 is made up of 15 amino acids. The CDR3 protein is CAISEREPEGNEQYF. The CDR3 region has the DNA TGTGCCATCAGTGAGAGGGAGCCAGAAGGTAACGAGCAGTACTTC.

The J gene is TRBJ2-1, the V gene TRBV6-1, with 10 nucleotides matching TRBD2. The V gene's germline CDR1 is MNHNS and CDR2 SASEGT. V gave up 2 bases and J gave up 6 bases; unmatched junction bases: 4. This CDR3 comprises 15 residues. The CDR3 protein is CASSERTSGINEQFF. Here the CDR3 DNA reads TGTGCCAGCAGTGAAAGAACTAGCGGGATCAATGAGCAGTTCTTC.

The J gene is TRBJ2-3, the V gene TRBV5-1; tentatively, D is TRBD1 (6 bases). The V end was cut by 5 bases, the J end by 2 bases, with 15 bases between. This CDR3 spans 15 amino acids. CDR1 SGHRS and CDR2 YFSETQ come from the germline V gene. CDR3 sequence (DNA): TGCGCCAGCAGAAAACAGGGCGTTTCCACAGATACGCAGTATTTT. Its protein is CASRKQGVSTDTQYF.

This clone has a handful of counts. The CDR3 loop is CASSALGQPQHF. The CDR3 nucleotides are TGCGCCAGCAGCGCGCTAGGTCAGCCCCAGCATTTT. This chain joins TRBV4-1 and TRBJ1-5; D gene uncertain. This CDR3 spans 12 amino acids. CDR1 is MGHRA and CDR2 is YSYEKL in the germline V gene. Trimming shortened V by 5 bases and J by 6 bases, and 8 bases separated the two germline ends.

The V gene is TRBV5-3, the J gene TRBJ2-6, with D possibly being TRBD1 (6 bases). TRBV5-3 is classed as an ORF, of uncertain function. V lost 5 bases, J lost 1 base, and 16 bases lay in between. The CDR3 is 17 amino acids. This CDR3 is CARRMWTADSGANVLTF. CDR3 nucleotide sequence: TGTGCCAGAAGGATGTGGACAGCCGATTCTGGGGCCAACGTCCTGACTTTC.

As concerns this clone: A read error may account for a junction end that differs from germline. The chain links TRBV7-7 to TRBJ2-1; 9 positions agree with TRBD2. This CDR3 has 15 residues. Germline CDR1 reads SSHAT; CDR2 reads FNYEAQ (reference sequence). In nucleotides, the CDR3 is TGTGCTAGCAGCTTGCAGATAGCGGGAGCCAATGAGCAGTTCTTC. It yields the protein CASSLQIAGANEQFF. Full variable domain (remainder filled in from reference TRBV7-7 and TRBJ2-1): GAGVSQSPRYKVTKRGQDVTLRCDPISSHATLYWYQQALGQGPEFLTYFNYEAQPDKSGLPSDRFSAERPEGSISTLTIQRTEQRDSAMYRCASSLQIAGANEQFFGPGTRLTVL.

CDR3 coding DNA: TGTGCCAGCAGCTTAGTGACTAGCTCAAATGGCGGGGAGCAGTTCTTC. This sequence encodes CASSLVTSSNGGEQFF. The chain uses TRBV7-6 and TRBJ2-1; 7 bases agree with TRBD2. Losses at the gene ends were 1 base for V and 10 bases for J; bases not matched to a gene: 13. The CDR3 length is 16 residues. The germline V gene has CDR1 SGHVS and CDR2 FNYEAQ.

The CDR3 nucleotides read TGTGCCAGCAGCTTAAAGGATGAGCAGTTCTTC. Translated, it gives CASSLKDEQFF. This chain links TRBV7-2 with TRBJ2-1; D gene ambiguous. Germline V CDR1 and CDR2: SGHTA, FQGNSA. V gave up 2 bases and J gave up 8 bases, with 4 bases separating them. This CDR3 spans 11 amino acids.

V and J are TRBV7-8 and TRBJ2-4; D gene uncertain. The CDR3 extends over 14 amino acids. Germline CDR1 reads SGHVS; CDR2 reads FQNEAQ. V lost 1 base and J lost 7, with 11 bases in between. CDR3 loop: CASSLVASQNIQYF. The CDR3 coding sequence is TGTGCCAGCAGCTTAGTTGCCTCGCAGAACATTCAGTACTTC.

The chain joins TRBV6-1 to TRBJ2-7; TRBD1 is a possible D gene (5 bases). V dropped 7 bases and J dropped 2 bases, with 18 bases sitting between them. The V gene's germline CDR1 is MNHNS and CDR2 SASEGT. CDR3 length: 15 amino acids. CDR3 nucleotide sequence: TGTGCCAGCAAGCCGGACCGGACACCGACCTACGAGCAGTACTTC. This encodes CASKPDRTPTYEQYF.

The chain recombines TRBV6-1 with TRBJ2-3; 8 nucleotides match TRBD2. V was pared by 1 base and J by 4 bases, with 4 bases of the junction left unmatched. Looked up from germline, CDR1 is MNHNS and CDR2 is SASEGT. The CDR3 is 15 residues long. The DNA of the CDR3 is TGTGCCAGCAGTGAAGTAGCCGGGAGGGCAGATACGCAGTATTTT. Translation: CASSEVAGRADTQYF.

Details on this clone: A junction end diverges from the germline sequence, so it may reflect a read error. The V call is TRBV5-1, the J call TRBJ2-6; D is possibly TRBD2 (5 bases). This CDR3 spans 18 amino acids. Per the germline V gene, CDR1 is SGHRS and CDR2 is YFSETQ. The CDR3 is CAGSLAGVASAGANVLTF. CDR3 DNA sequence: TGCGCCGGCAGCTTGGCCGGGGTAGCTTCGGCGGGGGCCAACGTCCTGACTTTC.

The chain joins TRBV15 to TRBJ2-7; D gene uncertain. The ends were cut back, 0 bases at V and 6 bases at J, with 18 bases in the middle. The CDR3 extends over 16 amino acids. Germline V lookup: CDR1 LNHNV, CDR2 YYDKDF (reference sequence). The chain's CDR3 is CATSRDPQASSPEQYF. In DNA, the CDR3 is TGTGCCACCAGCAGAGACCCTCAGGCTTCGTCTCCCGAGCAGTACTTC.

This rearrangement joins TRBV10-3 to TRBJ2-1; 7 positions agree with TRBD2. Germline assignment: CDR1 ENHRY and CDR2 SYGVKD. The CDR3 spans 15 residues. After removal of 3 bases from V and 5 bases from J, the junction contained 7 bases not matched to a gene. CDR3 residues: CAISDGGSRDNEQFF. As DNA, the CDR3 is TGTGCCATCAGTGACGGCGGGAGTAGGGACAATGAGCAGTTCTTC.

CDR3 amino acids: CASRISLAEEQFF. CDR3 DNA: TGCGCCAGCCGAATATCTCTAGCGGAAGAGCAGTTCTTC. The rearrangement uses TRBV4-1 and TRBJ2-1, with 7 nucleotides matching TRBD2. Trimming took 8 bases from V and 10 from J; bases not matched to a gene: 11. In germline, CDR1 is MGHRA, CDR2 YSYEKL. There are 13 residues in the CDR3.